One and the same sample provided the 13 T cell receptor beta chains below, sequenced in a study of OX40 agonist ivuxolimab in advanced cancers. Library preparation was by the immunoSEQ multiplex PCR assay. TCRdb took over this immuneACCESS table, retaining in-frame rearrangements with V and J assigned. Such tables are incomplete; in checked studies, under half of the missing clones stem from an unresolved V gene, and the remainder is unexplained. The sample yields some 70,000 clones; about 80% were counted once. The biggest ten clones account for 1.4% to 1.5% of the sample. The sample consisted of CD4+ or CD8+ T cells sorted from blood, taken in a trial of the OX40 agonist ivuxolimab. The receptors were gathered from an adult with an advanced solid tumor such as melanoma, head and neck, liver or kidney cancer.

V gene TRBV30 combines with J gene TRBJ1-4; D ambiguous. Germline CDR1 reads GTSNPN; CDR2 reads SVGIG (reference sequence). The CDR3 is 11 residues long. The ends were cut back, 5 bases at V and 7 bases at J, with 8 bases in the middle. CDR3 sequence reads: CAWLRSEKLFF. The CDR3 nucleotides read TGTGCCTGGTTAAGGAGTGAAAAACTGTTTTTT.

The rearrangement links TRBV6-5 to TRBJ1-3, with D uncertain. V was clipped by 6 bases and J by 4 bases, with 10 bases between them. Germline-derived CDR1 and CDR2 are MNHEY and SVGAGI. CDR3 length: 13 residues. The CDR3 nucleotides read TGTGCCAGCAGCATCAGCAGCGGAAACACCATATATTTT. This encodes CASSISSGNTIYF.

V is TRBV7-2 and J is TRBJ1-6; D unclear. CDR1 and CDR2 (germline): SGHTA, FQGNSA. The CDR3 loop spans 16 amino acids. With 6 bases removed from V and 0 bases from J, the gap between germline ends came to 12 bases. CDR3 sequence reads: CASRGPKSSYNSPLHF. DNA of the CDR3: TGTGCCAGCAGGGGTCCGAAGAGCTCCTATAATTCACCCCTCCACTTT.

The gene calls are TRBV5-1 and TRBJ2-3; D remains ambiguous. Germline V gives CDR1 SGHRS, CDR2 YFSETQ. V dropped 0 bases and J dropped 5 bases, with 7 bases sitting between them. The CDR3 is 13 amino acids. CDR3 sequence reads: CASSLVQRDTQYF. The CDR3 DNA follows: TGCGCCAGCAGCTTGGTGCAGCGAGATACGCAGTATTTT.

This chain connects TRBV5-1 to TRBJ1-4, with 11 positions matching TRBD1. This CDR3 has 14 residues. Germline trimming cut 4 bases from V and 8 bases from J; bases unmatched to any gene: 4. The germline V gene encodes CDR1 SGHRS and CDR2 YFSETQ. CDR3 protein: CASSLGQGAEKLFF. CDR3 DNA: TGCGCCAGCAGCCTTGGACAGGGGGCCGAAAAACTGTTTTTT.

This clone is deemed medium-sized. The gene calls are TRBV27 and TRBJ2-7, with D possibly called TRBD1 or TRBD2 (5 bases each). The CDR3 runs 14 residues. Germline assignment: CDR1 MNHEY and CDR2 SMNVEV (reference sequence). V was pared by 2 bases and J by 6 bases, with 14 bases between. CDR3 residues: CASSLRDGVGEQYF. CDR3 DNA: TGTGCCAGCAGTTTACGGGACGGGGTGGGCGAGCAGTACTTC.

The chain employs TRBV5-6 and TRBJ1-6; D possibly corresponds to TRBD1 (5 bases). The CDR3 consists of 16 residues. In germline, CDR1 is SGHDT, CDR2 YYEEEE. V shed 3 bases and J shed 3 bases, with 13 bases lying between them. The CDR3 loop is CASSSVGQHYNSPLHF. CDR3 nucleotide sequence: TGTGCCAGCAGCTCGGTGGGGCAGCACTATAATTCACCCCTCCACTTT.

The chain joins TRBV2 to TRBJ1-1, with D perhaps matching TRBD1 (5 bases). CDR3 size: 12 residues. Germline CDR1 and CDR2: SNHLY and FYNNEI. The V gene lost 3 bases and the J gene lost 4 bases, with 6 bases spanning the gap. The CDR3 loop is CASSDRATEAFF. CDR3 bases: TGTGCCAGCAGTGACAGGGCCACTGAAGCTTTCTTT. The whole variable domain, remainder taken from reference TRBV2 and TRBJ1-1, is EPEVTQTPSHQVTQMGQEVILRCVPISNHLYFYWYRQILGQKVEFLVSFYNNEISEKSEIFDDQFSVERPDGSNFTLKIRSTKLEDSAMYFCASSDRATEAFFGQGTRLTVV.

The V and J genes are TRBV6-1 and TRBJ1-6; no firm D call. Trimming shortened V by 2 bases and J by 4 bases, and 9 bases separated the two germline ends. Germline values: CDR1 MNHNS, CDR2 SASEGT. This CDR3 region has 15 residues. DNA of the CDR3: TGTGCCAGCAGTGAACAAGATAGTTATAATTCACCCCTCCACTTT. This codes for CASSEQDSYNSPLHF.

The V and J genes are TRBV30 and TRBJ2-5; either TRBD1 or TRBD2 may fit D (5 bases each). V lost 6 bases and J 1 base, leaving 12 bases between the germline ends. The CDR3 has 13 amino acids. Germline V gives CDR1 GTSNPN, CDR2 SVGIG (reference sequence). The CDR3 protein is CACTKGTQETQYF. DNA for the CDR3: TGTGCCTGCACTAAGGGGACCCAAGAGACCCAGTACTTC.

The chain employs TRBV5-3 and TRBJ1-5; D remains unclear. TRBV5-3 is identified as an open reading frame with a role that is uncertain. Between the trimmed V and J ends, which lost 3 bases and 0 bases, there was a span of 4 bases. CDR3 length equals 13 residues. The CDR3, as DNA: TGTGCCAGAAGCTCCGGTAGCAATCAGCCCCAGCATTTT. As protein: CARSSGSNQPQHF.

The chain uses TRBV7-9 and TRBJ1-6; a weak D match, TRBD1 (5 bases). Germline CDR1 reads SEHNR; CDR2 reads FQNEAQ (reference sequence). The germline V and J ends were trimmed by 7 bases and 7 bases, with 11 bases remaining between them. The CDR3 extends over 13 amino acids. Here the CDR3 DNA reads TGTGCCAGCACCAAACAGGAGAATTCACCCCTCCACTTT. Protein: CASTKQENSPLHF. The full variable domain, its missing parts supplied by reference TRBV7-9 and TRBJ1-6, is DTGVSQNPRHKITKRGQNVTFRCDPISEHNRLYWYRQTLGQGPEFLTYFQNEAQLEKSRLLSDRFSAERPKGSFSTLEIQRTEQGDSAMYLCASTKQENSPLHFGNGTRLTVT.

This clone came up a few times. The V gene is TRBV9, the J gene TRBJ1-5; 9 nucleotides line up with TRBD1. The CDR3 sequence is 15 residues long. V lost 2 bases to trimming and J lost 4 bases; unmatched junction nucleotides: 4. Germline V gives CDR1 SGDLS, CDR2 YYNGEE. The CDR3 DNA follows: TGTGCCAGCAGCGTTGGGACAGGGCCAAATCAGCCCCAGCATTTT. Translated: CASSVGTGPNQPQHF.